Each of the 8 T cell receptor beta chains below was sequenced from the same sample in a study of CD8 T cells in ankylosing spondylitis. A single record per CDR3 protein comes from TCRdb applying MiXCR to the 5' RACE reads. Among over 100,000 distinct CDR3 sequences, approximately 10% were seen once, and the ten largest hold roughly 4%. Sequenced sample: blood, either unsorted or a sorted T cell fraction (not recorded which). The receptors here all came from a female donor with ankylosing spondylitis or in good health (not recorded which).

Comment on this clonotype: A read error may produce the germline difference seen at one junction end. The chain employs TRBV5-6 and TRBJ2-1, with TRBD1 matching 8 bases. In germline, CDR1 is SGHDT, CDR2 YYEEEE. This CDR3 comprises 16 residues. The chain's CDR3 is CASNLGDRRSRDEQFF. The CDR3 coding sequence is TGTGCCAGCAACTTGGGGGACAGGCGTTCAAGGGATGAGCAGTTCTTC.

Many counts were recorded for this clonotype. This sequence joins TRBV30 and TRBJ2-5; D not resolved. Germline CDR1 GTSNPN, CDR2 SVGIG (reference sequence). This CDR3 has 13 amino acids. The V end was cut by 0 bases, the J end by 4 bases, with 9 bases between. The DNA for the CDR3 is TGTGCCTGGAGTGTACGACTTCGAGAGACCCAGTACTTC. Its translation: CAWSVRLRETQYF.

This clonotype was found many times. The rearrangement uses TRBV6-7 and TRBJ2-5; perhaps TRBD2 as D (6 bases). TRBV6-7 is an ORF, and what it does is uncertain. V lost 2 bases to trimming and J lost 6 bases, with 13 bases between them. This CDR3 comprises 14 residues. CDR3 sequence: CASSYMEGLKTQYF. The CDR3 nucleotides read TGTGCCAGCAGTTACATGGAGGGGCTGAAGACCCAGTACTTC.

The chain is built from TRBV18 and TRBJ1-4, with D unclear. Per germline, CDR1 KGHSH and CDR2 LQKENI. This CDR3 contains 13 residues. Trimming took off 6 bases at V and 3 bases at J, with 8 bases between the two ends. The CDR3 DNA follows: TGTGCCAGCTCTGGTGGGTCTAATGAAAAACTGTTTTTT. Encoded protein: CASSGGSNEKLFF.

This clonotype was seen ten or more times. V usage is TRBV29-1 and J usage is TRBJ2-1; D call uncertain. The CDR3 sequence is 8 residues long. Germline-derived CDR1 and CDR2 are SQVTM and ANQGSEA. The V end was cut by 8 bases, the J end by 8 bases, with 4 bases between. DNA of the CDR3: TGCAGCCCCCATGAGCAGTTCTTC. Amino acids: CSPHEQFF.

In this sample, this clonotype turned up many times. This sequence joins TRBV2 and TRBJ1-5; a possible D gene is TRBD1 (6 bases). The CDR3 is 15 amino acids. V lost 6 bases, J lost 0 bases, and 12 bases lay in between. CDR1 SNHLY and CDR2 FYNNEI come from the germline V gene. CDR3 sequence: CASRENRVSNQPQHF. CDR3 nucleotides: TGTGCCAGCAGAGAAAACAGGGTTAGCAATCAGCCCCAGCATTTT.

Only a few counts were recorded for this clonotype. The chain couples TRBV29-1 to TRBJ2-7; 10 positions agree with TRBD1. This CDR3 is 13 amino acids long. In germline, CDR1 is SQVTM, CDR2 ANQGSEA. V trimming: 7 bases; J trimming: 1 base; junction bases outside the gene matches: 4. The CDR3, as DNA: TGCAGCGCCGGGGACAGGGGTTCCTACGAGCAGTACTTC. It is translated as CSAGDRGSYEQYF.

There are many counts of this clonotype. This chain links TRBV21-1 with TRBJ2-5; TRBD1, the D gene given by the table, was not confirmed from the DNA. TRBV21-1 is a known pseudogene. The length of the CDR3 is 15 residues. The CDR3 spells CASSKGSQGRETQYF. The CDR3 bases are TGTGCCAGCAGCAAAGGGTCGCAGGGAAGAGAGACCCAGTACTTC.